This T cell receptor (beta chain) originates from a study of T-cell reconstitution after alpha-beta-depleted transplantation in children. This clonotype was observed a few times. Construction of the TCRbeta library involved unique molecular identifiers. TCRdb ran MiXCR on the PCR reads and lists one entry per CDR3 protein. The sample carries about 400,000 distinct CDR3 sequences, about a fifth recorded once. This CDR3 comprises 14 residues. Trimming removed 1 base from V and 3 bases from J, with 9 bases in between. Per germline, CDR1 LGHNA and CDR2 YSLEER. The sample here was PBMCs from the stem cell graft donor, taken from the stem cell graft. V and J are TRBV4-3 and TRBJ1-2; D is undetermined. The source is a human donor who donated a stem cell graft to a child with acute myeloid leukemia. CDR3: CASSQGPVDYGYTF. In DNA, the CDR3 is TGCGCCAGCAGCCAAGGACCAGTGGACTATGGCTACACCTTC.